A selection of T cell receptor beta chains follows, all from one sample in a study of spatial heterogeneity in lung cancer. TCRdb reanalysed the 5' RACE reads using MiXCR and keeps one entry per CDR3 protein. The sample lists some 13,000 distinct CDR3 sequences; under 4% were seen once. The sample was lung tumor tissue, taken at surgery. These TCRs come from a male donor with early-stage non-small cell lung cancer. Each CDR3 is given with its conserved first and last residue. Each record gives: CDR3 length, D gene, J gene, clone size, V gene, CDR3 protein, CDR3 DNA. The D gene is left open where the match is weak. Only some rows state a clone size, as once, few, many or a class for expanded clones.

15	TRBD2	TRBJ2-1	many	TRBV3-1	CASSQVLAVYNEQFF	TGTGCCAGCAGCCAAGTGCTAGCGGTGTACAATGAGCAGTTCTTC
17	.	TRBJ1-3	many	TRBV4-3	CASSLLARGDCGNTIYF	TGCGCCAGCAGCCTTTTGGCCCGGGGGGATTGTGGAAACACCATATATTTT
16	TRBD1	TRBJ1-4	many	TRBV7-9	CASSSGPGQEAEKLFF	TGTGCCAGCAGCTCCGGCCCGGGACAGGAGGCCGAAAAACTGTTTTTT
15	.	TRBJ2-6	.	TRBV30	CAWSMKNSGANVLTF	TGTGCCTGGAGTATGAAGAACTCTGGGGCCAACGTCCTGACTTTC
15	.	TRBJ2-5	many	TRBV2	CASSEGGVSSETQYF	TGTGCCAGCAGTGAAGGCGGGGTTAGCAGCGAGACCCAGTACTTC
14	.	TRBJ2-3	medium-sized	TRBV20-1	CSARDRGGMGTQYF	TGCAGTGCTAGAGATAGAGGAGGGATGGGGACGCAGTATTTT
12	.	TRBJ1-1	many	TRBV28	CASSPRVGEAFF	TGTGCCAGCAGTCCCAGGGTAGGTGAAGCTTTCTTT
11	.	TRBJ1-2	many	TRBV29-1	CSVDEGDGDTF	TGCAGCGTTGATGAGGGGGATGGCGACACCTTC
15	.	TRBJ1-1	many	TRBV7-2	CASSPGGGVGTEAFF	TGTGCCAGCAGCCCCGGGGGGGGGGTAGGAACTGAAGCTTTCTTT
14	TRBD1	TRBJ1-6	many	TRBV20-1	CSAREDRGNSPLHF	TGCAGTGCTAGAGAGGACAGGGGGAATTCACCCCTCCACTTT
15	TRBD1	TRBJ1-4	many	TRBV6-6	CASTEGQGHYEKLFF	TGTGCCAGCACCGAGGGACAGGGTCATTATGAAAAACTGTTTTTT